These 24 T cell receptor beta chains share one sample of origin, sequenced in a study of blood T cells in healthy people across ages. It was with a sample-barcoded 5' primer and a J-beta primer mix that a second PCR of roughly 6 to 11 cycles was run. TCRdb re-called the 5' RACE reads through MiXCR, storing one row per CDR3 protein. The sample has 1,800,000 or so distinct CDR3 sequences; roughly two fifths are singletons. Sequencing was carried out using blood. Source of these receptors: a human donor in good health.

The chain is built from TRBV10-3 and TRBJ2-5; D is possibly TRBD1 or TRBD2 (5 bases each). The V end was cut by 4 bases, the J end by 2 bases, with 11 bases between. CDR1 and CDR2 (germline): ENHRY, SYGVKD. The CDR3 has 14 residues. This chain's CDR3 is CAISAGQPQETQYF. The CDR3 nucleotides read TGTGCCATCAGTGCGGGGCAACCGCAAGAGACCCAGTACTTC.

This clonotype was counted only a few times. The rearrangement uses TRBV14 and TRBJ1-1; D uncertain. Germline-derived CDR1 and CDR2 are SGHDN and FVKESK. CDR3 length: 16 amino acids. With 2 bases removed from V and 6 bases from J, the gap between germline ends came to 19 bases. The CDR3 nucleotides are TGTGCCAGCAGCCAATTAATAGGACTTTGGGTCGCTGAAGCTTTCTTT. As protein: CASSQLIGLWVAEAFF.

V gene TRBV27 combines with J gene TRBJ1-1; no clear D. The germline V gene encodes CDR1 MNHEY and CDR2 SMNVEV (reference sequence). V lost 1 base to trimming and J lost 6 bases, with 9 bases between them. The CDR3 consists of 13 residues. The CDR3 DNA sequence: TGTGCCAGCAGTTTATTAGGTGGGGCTGAAGCTTTCTTT. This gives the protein CASSLLGGAEAFF.

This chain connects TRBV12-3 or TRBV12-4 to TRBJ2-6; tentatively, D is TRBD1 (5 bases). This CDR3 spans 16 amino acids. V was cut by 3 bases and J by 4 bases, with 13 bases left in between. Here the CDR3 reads CASSFGARTGANVLTF. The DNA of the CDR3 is TGTGCCAGCAGTTTTGGGGCTAGGACGGGGGCCAACGTCCTGACTTTC.

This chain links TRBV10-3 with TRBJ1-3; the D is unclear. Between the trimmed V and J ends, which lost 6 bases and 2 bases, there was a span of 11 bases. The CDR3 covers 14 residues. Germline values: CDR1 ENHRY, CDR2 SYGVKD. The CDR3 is CAIRDSGTGNTIYF. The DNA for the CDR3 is TGTGCCATCAGAGACTCGGGAACTGGAAACACCATATATTTT.

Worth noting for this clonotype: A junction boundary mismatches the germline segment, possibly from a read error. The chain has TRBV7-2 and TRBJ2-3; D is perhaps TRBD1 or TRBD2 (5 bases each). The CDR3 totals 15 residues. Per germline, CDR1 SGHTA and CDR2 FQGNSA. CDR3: CASSLGGATEDTQDF. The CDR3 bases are TGTGCCAGCAGCTTAGGAGGGGCTACGGAAGATACGCAGGATTTT.

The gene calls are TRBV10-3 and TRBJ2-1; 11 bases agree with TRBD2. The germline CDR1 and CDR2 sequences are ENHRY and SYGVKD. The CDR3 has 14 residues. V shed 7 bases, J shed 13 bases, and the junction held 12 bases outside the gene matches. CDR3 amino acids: CAIKLAGDKGGQFF. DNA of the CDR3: TGTGCCATCAAACTAGCGGGGGATAAGGGTGGACAGTTCTTC.

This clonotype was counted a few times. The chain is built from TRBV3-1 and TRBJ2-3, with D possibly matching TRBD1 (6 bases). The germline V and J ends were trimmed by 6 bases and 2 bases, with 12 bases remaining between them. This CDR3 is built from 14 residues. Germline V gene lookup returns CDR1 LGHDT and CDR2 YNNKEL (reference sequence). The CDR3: CASRPQGNTDTQYF. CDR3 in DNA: TGTGCCAGCAGACCGCAGGGGAACACAGATACGCAGTATTTT.

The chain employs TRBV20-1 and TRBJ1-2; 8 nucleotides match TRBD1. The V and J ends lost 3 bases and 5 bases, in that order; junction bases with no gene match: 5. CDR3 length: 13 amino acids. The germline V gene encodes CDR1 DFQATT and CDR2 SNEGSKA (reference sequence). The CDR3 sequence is CSASAGGWYGYTF. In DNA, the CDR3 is TGCAGTGCTAGTGCAGGGGGCTGGTATGGCTACACCTTC.

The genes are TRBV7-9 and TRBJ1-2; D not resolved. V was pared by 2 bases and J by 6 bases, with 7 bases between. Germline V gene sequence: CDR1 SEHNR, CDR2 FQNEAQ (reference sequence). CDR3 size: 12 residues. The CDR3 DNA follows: TGTGCCAGCAGCTTATACGGGGATGGCTACACCTTC. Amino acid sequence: CASSLYGDGYTF.

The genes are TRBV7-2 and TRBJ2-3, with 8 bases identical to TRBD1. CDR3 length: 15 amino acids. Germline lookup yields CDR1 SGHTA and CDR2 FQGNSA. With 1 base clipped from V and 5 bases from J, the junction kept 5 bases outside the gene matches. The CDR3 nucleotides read TGTGCCAGCAGCTTAGTGGGCACAGGGGGAGATACGCAGTATTTT. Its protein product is CASSLVGTGGDTQYF.

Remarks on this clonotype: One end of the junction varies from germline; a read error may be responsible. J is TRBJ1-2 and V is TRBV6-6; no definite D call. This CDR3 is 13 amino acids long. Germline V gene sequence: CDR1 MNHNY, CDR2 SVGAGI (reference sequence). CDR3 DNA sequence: TGTGCCGGCAGTTACTCAGGAAACTATGGCTACACCTTC. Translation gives CAGSYSGNYGYTF.

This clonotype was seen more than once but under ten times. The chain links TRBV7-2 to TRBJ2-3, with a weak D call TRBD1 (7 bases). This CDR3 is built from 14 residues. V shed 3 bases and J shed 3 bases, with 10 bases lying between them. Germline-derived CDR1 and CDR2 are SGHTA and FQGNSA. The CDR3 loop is CASSFAGQTDTQYF. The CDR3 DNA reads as TGTGCCAGCAGCTTTGCGGGACAGACAGATACGCAGTATTTT. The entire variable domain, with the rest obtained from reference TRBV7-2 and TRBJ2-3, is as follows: GAGVSQSPSNKVTEKGKDVELRCDPISGHTALYWYRQSLGQGLEFLIYFQGNSAPDKSGLPSDRFSAERTGGSVSTLTIQRTQQEDSAVYLCASSFAGQTDTQYFGPGTRLTVL.

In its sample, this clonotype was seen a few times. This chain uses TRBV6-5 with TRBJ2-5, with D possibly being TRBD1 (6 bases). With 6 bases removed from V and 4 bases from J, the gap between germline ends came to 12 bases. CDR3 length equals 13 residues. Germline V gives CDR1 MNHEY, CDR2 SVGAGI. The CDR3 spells CASSDRKGETQYF. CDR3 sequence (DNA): TGTGCCAGCAGCGACAGGAAGGGAGAGACCCAGTACTTC.

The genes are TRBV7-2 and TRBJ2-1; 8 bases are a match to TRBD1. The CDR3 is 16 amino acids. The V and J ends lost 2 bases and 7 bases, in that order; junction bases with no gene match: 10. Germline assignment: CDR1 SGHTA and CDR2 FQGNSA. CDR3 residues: CASSLKTGGGGNEQFF. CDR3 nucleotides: TGTGCCAGCAGCTTAAAAACAGGGGGAGGAGGGAATGAGCAGTTCTTC.

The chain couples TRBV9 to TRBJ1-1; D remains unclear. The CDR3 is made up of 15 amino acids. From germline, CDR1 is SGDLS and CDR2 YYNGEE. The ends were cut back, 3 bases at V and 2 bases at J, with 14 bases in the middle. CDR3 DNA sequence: TGTGCCAGCAGCGGACACAAAAGTAACAACACTGAAGCTTTCTTT. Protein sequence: CASSGHKSNNTEAFF.

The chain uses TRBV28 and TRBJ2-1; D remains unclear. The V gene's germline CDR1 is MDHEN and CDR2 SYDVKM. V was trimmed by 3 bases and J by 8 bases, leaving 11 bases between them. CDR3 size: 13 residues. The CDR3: CASSLFNGDEQFF. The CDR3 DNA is TGTGCCAGCAGTTTGTTCAATGGCGATGAGCAGTTCTTC.

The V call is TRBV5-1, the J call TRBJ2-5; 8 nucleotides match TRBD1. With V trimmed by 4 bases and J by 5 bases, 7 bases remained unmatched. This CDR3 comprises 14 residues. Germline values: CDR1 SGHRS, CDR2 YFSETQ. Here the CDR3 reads CASSEGQDGETQYF. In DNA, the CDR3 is TGCGCCAGCAGCGAGGGACAGGATGGGGAGACCCAGTACTTC.

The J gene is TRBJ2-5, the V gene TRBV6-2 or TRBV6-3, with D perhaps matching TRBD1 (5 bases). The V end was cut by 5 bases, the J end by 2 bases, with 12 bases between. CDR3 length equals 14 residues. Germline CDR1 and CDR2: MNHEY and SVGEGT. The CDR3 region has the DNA TGTGCCAGCAGTCATCAGGGTTTTCAAGAGACCCAGTACTTC. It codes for CASSHQGFQETQYF.

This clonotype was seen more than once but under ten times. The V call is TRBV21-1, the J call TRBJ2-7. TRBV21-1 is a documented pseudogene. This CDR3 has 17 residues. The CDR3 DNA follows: TGTGCCAGCAGCAATGAGTGTGTTGCCAGGTCAACCTACGAGCAGTACTTC. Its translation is CASSNECVARSTYEQYF.

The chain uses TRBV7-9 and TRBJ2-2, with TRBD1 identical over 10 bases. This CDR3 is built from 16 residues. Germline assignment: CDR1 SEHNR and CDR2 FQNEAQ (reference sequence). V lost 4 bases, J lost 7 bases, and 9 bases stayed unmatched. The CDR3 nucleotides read TGTGCCAGCAGCTCCTCGGGACAGGGGATCATCGGGGAGCTGTTTTTT. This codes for CASSSSGQGIIGELFF.

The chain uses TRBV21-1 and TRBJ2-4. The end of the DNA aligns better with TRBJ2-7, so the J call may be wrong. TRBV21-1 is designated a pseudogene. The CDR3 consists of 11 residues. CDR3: CASSKVDEQYF. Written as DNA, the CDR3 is TGTGCCAGCAGCAAAGTAGACGAGCAGTACTTC.

DNA of the CDR3: TGTGCCAGCAGCTTATCGCAGGGGGCGTCCTATAATTCACCCCTCCACTTT. This sequence encodes CASSLSQGASYNSPLHF. The gene calls are TRBV7-9 and TRBJ1-6; 8 bases fit TRBD1. This CDR3 region has 17 residues. Germline V gives CDR1 SEHNR, CDR2 FQNEAQ (reference sequence). Unmatched junction bases numbered 4, after V lost 2 bases and J lost 1 base.

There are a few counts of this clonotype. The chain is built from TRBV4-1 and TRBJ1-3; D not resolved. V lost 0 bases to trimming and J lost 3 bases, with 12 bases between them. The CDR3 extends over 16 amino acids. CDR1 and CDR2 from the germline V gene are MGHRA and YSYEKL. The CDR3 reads CASSQEAAGHGNTIYF. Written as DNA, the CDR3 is TGCGCCAGCAGCCAAGAGGCGGCAGGTCATGGAAACACCATATATTTT.